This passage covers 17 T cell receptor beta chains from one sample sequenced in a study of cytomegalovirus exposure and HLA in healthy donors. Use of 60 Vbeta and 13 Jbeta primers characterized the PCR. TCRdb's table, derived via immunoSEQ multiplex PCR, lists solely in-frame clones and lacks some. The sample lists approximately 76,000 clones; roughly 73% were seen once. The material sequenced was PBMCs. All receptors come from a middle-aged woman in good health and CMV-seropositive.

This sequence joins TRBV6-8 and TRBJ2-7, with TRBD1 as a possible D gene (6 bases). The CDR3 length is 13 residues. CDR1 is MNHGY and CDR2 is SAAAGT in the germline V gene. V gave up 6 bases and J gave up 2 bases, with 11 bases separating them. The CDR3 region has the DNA TGTGCCAGCAGGAGGGGACATGCCTACGAGCAGTACTTC. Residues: CASRRGHAYEQYF.

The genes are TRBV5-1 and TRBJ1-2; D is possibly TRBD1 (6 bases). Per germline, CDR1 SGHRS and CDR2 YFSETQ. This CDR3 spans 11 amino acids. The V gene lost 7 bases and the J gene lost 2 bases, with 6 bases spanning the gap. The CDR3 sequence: CASGGNYGYTF. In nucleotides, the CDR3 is TGCGCCAGCGGGGGCAACTATGGCTACACCTTC. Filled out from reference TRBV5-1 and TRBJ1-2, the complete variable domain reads KAGVTQTPRYLIKTRGQQVTLSCSPISGHRSVSWYQQTPGQGLQFLFEYFSETQRNKGNFPGRFSGRQFSNSRSEMNVSTLELGDSALYLCASGGNYGYTFGSGTRLTVV.

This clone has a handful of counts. This CDR3 reads CASSLSSGYTGELFF. CDR3 nucleotides: TGTGCCAGCAGCCTATCCTCAGGGTACACCGGGGAGCTGTTTTTT. The genes are TRBV11-2 and TRBJ2-2; a weak D match, TRBD1 (5 bases). Between the trimmed V and J ends, which lost 5 bases and 3 bases, there was a span of 13 bases. This CDR3 contains 15 residues. Germline CDR1 SGHAT, CDR2 FQNNGV.

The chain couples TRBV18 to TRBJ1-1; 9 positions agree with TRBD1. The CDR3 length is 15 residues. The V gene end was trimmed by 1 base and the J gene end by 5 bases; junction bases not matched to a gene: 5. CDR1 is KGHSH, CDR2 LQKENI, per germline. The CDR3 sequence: CASSPQTGGMTEAFF. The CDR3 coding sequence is TGTGCCAGCTCACCACAAACAGGGGGCATGACTGAAGCTTTCTTT.

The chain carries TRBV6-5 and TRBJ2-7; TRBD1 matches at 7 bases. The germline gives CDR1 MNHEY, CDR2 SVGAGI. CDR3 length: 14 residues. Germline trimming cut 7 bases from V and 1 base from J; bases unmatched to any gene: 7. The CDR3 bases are TGTGCCAGCACAAAGGACAGGATTTCCTACGAGCAGTACTTC. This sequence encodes CASTKDRISYEQYF.

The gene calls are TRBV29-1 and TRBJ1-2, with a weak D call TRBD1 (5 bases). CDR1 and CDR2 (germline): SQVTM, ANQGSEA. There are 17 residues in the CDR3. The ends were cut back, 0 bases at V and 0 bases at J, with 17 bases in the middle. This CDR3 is CSVEDRGDFRANYGYTF. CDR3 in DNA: TGCAGCGTTGAAGATCGGGGGGACTTCCGAGCTAACTATGGCTACACCTTC.

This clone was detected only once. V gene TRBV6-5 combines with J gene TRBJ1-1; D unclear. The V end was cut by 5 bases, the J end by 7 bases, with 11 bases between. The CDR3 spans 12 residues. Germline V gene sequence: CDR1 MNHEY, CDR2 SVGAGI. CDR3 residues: CASSLHEGEAFF. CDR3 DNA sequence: TGTGCCAGCAGTCTCCACGAGGGTGAAGCTTTCTTT.

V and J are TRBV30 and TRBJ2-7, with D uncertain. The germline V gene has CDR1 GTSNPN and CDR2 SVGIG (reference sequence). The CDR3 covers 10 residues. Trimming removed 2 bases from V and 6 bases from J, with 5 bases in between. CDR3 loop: CAWSLSEQYF. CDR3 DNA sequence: TGTGCCTGGAGTCTGAGCGAGCAGTACTTC.

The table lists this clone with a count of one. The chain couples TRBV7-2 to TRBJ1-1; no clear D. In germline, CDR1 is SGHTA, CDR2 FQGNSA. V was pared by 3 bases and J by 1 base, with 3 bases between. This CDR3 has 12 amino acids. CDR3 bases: TGTGCCAGCAGCTTCGGGAACACTGAAGCTTTCTTT. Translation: CASSFGNTEAFF.

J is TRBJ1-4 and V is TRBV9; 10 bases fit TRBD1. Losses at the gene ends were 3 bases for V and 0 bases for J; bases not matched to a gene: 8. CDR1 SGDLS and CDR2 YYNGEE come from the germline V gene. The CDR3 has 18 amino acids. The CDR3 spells CASSDRDRGPATNEKLFF. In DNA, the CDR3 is TGTGCCAGCAGCGACCGGGACAGGGGACCCGCAACTAATGAAAAACTGTTTTTT.

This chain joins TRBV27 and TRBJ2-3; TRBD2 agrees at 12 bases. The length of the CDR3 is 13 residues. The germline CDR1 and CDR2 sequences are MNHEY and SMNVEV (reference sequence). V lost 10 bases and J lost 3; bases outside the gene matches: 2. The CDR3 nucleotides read TGTGCCACCGGACTAGCGGGAACAGATACGCAGTATTTT. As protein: CATGLAGTDTQYF.

The CDR3 DNA sequence: TGCAGCGTGGTCCACCGCGAATCCTATGGCTACACCTTC. This gives the protein CSVVHRESYGYTF. The rearrangement links TRBV29-1 to TRBJ1-2, with no clear D. Looked up from germline, CDR1 is SQVTM and CDR2 is ANQGSEA. V lost 6 bases and J lost 4, with 15 bases in between. The CDR3 length is 13 residues.

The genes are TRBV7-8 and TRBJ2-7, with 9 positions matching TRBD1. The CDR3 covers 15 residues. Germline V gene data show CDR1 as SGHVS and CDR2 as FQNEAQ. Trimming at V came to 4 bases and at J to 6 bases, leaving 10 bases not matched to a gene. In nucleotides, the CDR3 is TGTGCCAGCAGCTGGGACAGGGTAAGAAGTCTCGAGCAGTACTTC. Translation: CASSWDRVRSLEQYF.

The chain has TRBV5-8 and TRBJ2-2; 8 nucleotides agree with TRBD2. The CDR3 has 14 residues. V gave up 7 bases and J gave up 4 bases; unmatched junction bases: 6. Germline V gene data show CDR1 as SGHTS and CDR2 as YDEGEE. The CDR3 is CASRSGGGTGELFF. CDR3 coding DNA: TGTGCCAGCCGAAGCGGGGGCGGCACCGGGGAGCTGTTTTTT.

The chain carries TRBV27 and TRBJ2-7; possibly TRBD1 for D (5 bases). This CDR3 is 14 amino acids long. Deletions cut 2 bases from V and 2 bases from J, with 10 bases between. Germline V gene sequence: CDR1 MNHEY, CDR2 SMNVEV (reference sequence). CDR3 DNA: TGTGCCAGCAGTTTAAGGGCAGGGACCTACGAGCAGTACTTC. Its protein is CASSLRAGTYEQYF.

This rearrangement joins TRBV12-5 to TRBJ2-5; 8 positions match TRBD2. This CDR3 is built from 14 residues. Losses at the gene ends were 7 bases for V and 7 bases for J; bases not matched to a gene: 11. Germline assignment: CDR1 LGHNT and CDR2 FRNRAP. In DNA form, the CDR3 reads TGTGCTAGTGCCCGAGCGGGGGCGGATGTGACCCAGTACTTC. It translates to CASARAGADVTQYF.

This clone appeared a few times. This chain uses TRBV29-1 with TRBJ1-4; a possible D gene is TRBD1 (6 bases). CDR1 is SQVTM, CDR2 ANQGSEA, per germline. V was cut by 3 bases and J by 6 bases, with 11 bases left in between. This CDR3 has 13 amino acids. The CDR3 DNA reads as TGCAGCGTTGAGAGTCAGGGGTATGAAAAACTGTTTTTT. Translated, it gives CSVESQGYEKLFF.